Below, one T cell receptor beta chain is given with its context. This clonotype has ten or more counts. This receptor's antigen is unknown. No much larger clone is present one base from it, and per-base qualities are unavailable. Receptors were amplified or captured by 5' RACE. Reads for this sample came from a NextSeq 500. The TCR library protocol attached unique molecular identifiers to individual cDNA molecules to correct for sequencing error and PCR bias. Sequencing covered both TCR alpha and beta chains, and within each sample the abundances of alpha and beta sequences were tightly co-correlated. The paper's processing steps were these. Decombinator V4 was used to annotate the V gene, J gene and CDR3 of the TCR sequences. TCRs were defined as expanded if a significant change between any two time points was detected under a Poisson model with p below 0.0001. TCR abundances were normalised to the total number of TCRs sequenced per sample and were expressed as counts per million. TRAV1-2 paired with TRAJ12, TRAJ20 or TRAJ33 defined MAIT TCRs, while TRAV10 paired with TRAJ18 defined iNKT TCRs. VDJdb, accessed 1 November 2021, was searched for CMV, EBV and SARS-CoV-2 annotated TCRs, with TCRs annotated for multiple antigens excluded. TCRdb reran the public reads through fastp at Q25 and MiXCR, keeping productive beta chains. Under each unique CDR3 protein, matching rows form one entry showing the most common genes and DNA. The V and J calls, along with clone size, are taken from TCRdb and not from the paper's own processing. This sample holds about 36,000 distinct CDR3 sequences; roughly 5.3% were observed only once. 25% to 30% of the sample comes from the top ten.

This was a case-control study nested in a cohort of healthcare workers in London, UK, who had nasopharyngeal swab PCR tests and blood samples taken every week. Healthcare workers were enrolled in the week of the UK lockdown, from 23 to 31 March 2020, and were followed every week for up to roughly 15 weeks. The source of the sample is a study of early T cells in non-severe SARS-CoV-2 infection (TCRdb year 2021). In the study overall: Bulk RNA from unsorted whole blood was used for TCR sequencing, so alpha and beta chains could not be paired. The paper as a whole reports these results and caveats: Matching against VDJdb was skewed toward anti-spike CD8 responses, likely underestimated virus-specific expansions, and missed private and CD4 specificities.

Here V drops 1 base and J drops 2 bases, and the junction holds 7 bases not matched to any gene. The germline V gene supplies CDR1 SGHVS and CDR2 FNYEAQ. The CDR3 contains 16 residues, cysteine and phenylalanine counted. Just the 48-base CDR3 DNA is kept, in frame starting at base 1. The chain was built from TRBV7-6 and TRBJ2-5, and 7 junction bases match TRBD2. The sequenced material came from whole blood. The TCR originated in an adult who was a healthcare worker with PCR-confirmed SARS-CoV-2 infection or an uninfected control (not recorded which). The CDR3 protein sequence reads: CASSLGAGAGQETQYF. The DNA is TGTGCCAGCAGCTTAGGGGCGGGAGCGGGTCAAGAGACCCAGTACTTC.